Detailed here is one T cell receptor beta chain. Profiling relied on immunoSEQ multiplex PCR, and the TCRdb table lists in-frame clones only, not all of them. The table lists 79,000 or so clones, around 94% of them singletons. This entry is derived from a study of technical replicates of blood from several donors. Per the germline V gene, CDR1 is MDHEN and CDR2 is SYDVKM. Trimming removed 4 bases at V and 0 bases at J, with 12 bases between. The CDR3 runs to 15 residues. Sequences were obtained from T cells isolated from PBMCs. V gene TRBV28 combines with J gene TRBJ1-1, with TRBD1 as a possible D gene (6 bases). This clonotype was obtained from a human donor in good health. CDR3 bases: TGTGCCAGCAGTTCCCCGACAGGTATGAACACTGAAGCTTTCTTT. Encoded protein: CASSSPTGMNTEAFF.